This T cell receptor (beta chain) comes out of a study of cytomegalovirus exposure and HLA in healthy donors. Whole-study context: About 80 million unique TCRs, all from HLA-typed donors, were included in an early release of the data.

The CDR3 runs 17 residues. Germline V lookup: CDR1 SGHNT, CDR2 YYREEE (reference sequence). Trimming cost V 4 bases and J 2 bases; bases outside gene matches: 10. A multiplex PCR was run with 60 Vbeta primers and 13 Jbeta primers. Assay used: immunoSEQ multiplex PCR; TCRdb lists only in-frame clones, some missing. The table records nearly 110,000 clones, approximately 80% of them present only once. The chain recombines TRBV5-4 with TRBJ1-3, with 9 bases matching TRBD1. This sequence originates from a man aged 60 to 75 in good health and CMV-seronegative. Sequenced: PBMCs. CDR3 sequence reads: CASSTGTGITTGNTIYF. The DNA for the CDR3 is TGTGCCAGCAGCACCGGGACAGGGATAACGACTGGAAACACCATATATTTT. Looking up the rest from reference TRBV5-4 and TRBJ1-3 gives the full variable domain: ETGVTQSPTHLIKTRGQQVTLRCSSQSGHNTVSWYQQALGQGPQFIFQYYREEENGRGNFPPRFSGLQFPNYSSELNVNALELDDSALYLCASSTGTGITTGNTIYFGEGSWLTVV.